Listed below are T cell receptor beta chains from one sample, sequenced in a study of OX40 agonist ivuxolimab in advanced cancers. The assay was immunoSEQ multiplex PCR, and TCRdb's table has in-frame clones only and misses some. The table records tens of thousands of clones, around 84% of them present only once. The sample consisted of CD4+ or CD8+ T cells sorted from blood, taken in a trial of the OX40 agonist ivuxolimab. Receptor source: an adult with an advanced solid tumor such as melanoma, head and neck, liver or kidney cancer. Each CDR3 is given with its conserved first and last residue. The D gene is left open where the match is weak. The listing skips clone size in some rows; elsewhere it reads once, few, many or a size class.

CDR3 protein: CASSSPFGRWDTEAFF
CDR3 DNA: TGTGCCAGCAGTTCGCCCTTCGGCAGGTGGGACACTGAAGCTTTCTTT
clone size: once
V gene: TRBV27
D gene: NA
J gene: TRBJ1-1
CDR3 length: 16

CDR3 protein: CASSHGSKFTDGAFF
CDR3 DNA: TGTGCCAGCAGCCATGGCTCGAAGTTCACTGATGGAGCTTTCTTT
clone size: NA
V gene: TRBV7-9
D gene: NA
J gene: TRBJ1-1
CDR3 length: 15

CDR3 protein: CASSKRKGDNEQFF
CDR3 DNA: TGTGCCAGCAGCAAAAGGAAGGGAGACAATGAGCAGTTCTTC
clone size: NA
V gene: TRBV21-1
D gene: NA
J gene: TRBJ2-1
CDR3 length: 14

CDR3 protein: CASSEAGGEGSYNEQFF
CDR3 DNA: TGTGCCAGCAGTGAAGCAGGGGGCGAGGGCTCCTACAATGAGCAGTTCTTC
clone size: few
V gene: TRBV2
D gene: TRBD1
J gene: TRBJ2-1
CDR3 length: 17

CDR3 protein: CASNQPQHF
CDR3 DNA: TGTGCCAGCAATCAGCCCCAGCATTTT
clone size: NA
V gene: TRBV27
D gene: NA
J gene: TRBJ1-5
CDR3 length: 9

CDR3 protein: CASSPGGMNEQFF
CDR3 DNA: TGTGCCAGCAGCCCGGGAGGGATGAACGAGCAGTTCTTC
clone size: once
V gene: TRBV4-2
D gene: TRBD2
J gene: TRBJ2-1
CDR3 length: 13

CDR3 protein: CASSLGGNYGYTF
CDR3 DNA: TGTGCCAGCAGTCTGGGGGGAAACTATGGCTACACCTTC
clone size: NA
V gene: TRBV28
D gene: NA
J gene: TRBJ1-2
CDR3 length: 13

CDR3 protein: CASSLPPGQEQFF
CDR3 DNA: TGTGCCAGCAGCTTACCTCCGGGACAGGAACAGTTCTTC
clone size: NA
V gene: TRBV9
D gene: TRBD1
J gene: TRBJ2-1
CDR3 length: 13

CDR3 protein: CATSREENTDTQYF
CDR3 DNA: TGTGCCACCAGCAGAGAAGAAAACACAGATACGCAGTATTTT
clone size: NA
V gene: TRBV15
D gene: NA
J gene: TRBJ2-3
CDR3 length: 14

CDR3 protein: CASRPAGQPEQYF
CDR3 DNA: TGCGCCAGCAGACCGGCCGGTCAGCCCGAGCAGTACTTC
clone size: NA
V gene: TRBV4-1
D gene: NA
J gene: TRBJ2-7
CDR3 length: 13

CDR3 protein: CASSESTADADTQYF
CDR3 DNA: TGTGCCAGCAGTGAATCGACGGCGGACGCAGATACGCAGTATTTT
clone size: NA
V gene: TRBV25-1
D gene: NA
J gene: TRBJ2-3
CDR3 length: 15

CDR3 protein: CASSWTGVSNQPQHF
CDR3 DNA: TGTGCCAGCAGTTGGACAGGAGTTAGCAATCAGCCCCAGCATTTT
clone size: NA
V gene: TRBV2
D gene: TRBD1
J gene: TRBJ1-5
CDR3 length: 15

CDR3 protein: CASSQAEGTDTQYF
CDR3 DNA: TGCGCCAGCAGCCAGGCCGAGGGGACAGATACGCAGTATTTT
clone size: few
V gene: TRBV4-3
D gene: NA
J gene: TRBJ2-3
CDR3 length: 14

CDR3 protein: CASSVAGQGAYEQFF
CDR3 DNA: TGTGCCAGCAGCGTAGCGGGACAGGGGGCATATGAGCAGTTCTTC
clone size: NA
V gene: TRBV9
D gene: TRBD1
J gene: TRBJ2-1
CDR3 length: 15

CDR3 protein: CASSIGGTDTQYF
CDR3 DNA: TGTGCCAGTAGTATAGGCGGCACAGATACGCAGTATTTT
clone size: NA
V gene: TRBV19
D gene: NA
J gene: TRBJ2-3
CDR3 length: 13

CDR3 protein: CASSHAGGPNEQFF
CDR3 DNA: TGTGCCAGTAGTCATGCGGGAGGCCCCAATGAGCAGTTCTTC
clone size: NA
V gene: TRBV19
D gene: TRBD2
J gene: TRBJ2-1
CDR3 length: 14

CDR3 protein: CASSRGGSSYEQYF
CDR3 DNA: TGTGCCAGCAGCCGGGGGGGGAGCTCCTACGAGCAGTACTTC
clone size: NA
V gene: TRBV5-4
D gene: TRBD2
J gene: TRBJ2-7
CDR3 length: 14

CDR3 protein: CASSSPEGGFVYEQYF
CDR3 DNA: TGTGCCAGCAGTTCCCCAGAGGGAGGGTTCGTCTACGAGCAGTACTTC
clone size: NA
V gene: TRBV28
D gene: TRBD2
J gene: TRBJ2-7
CDR3 length: 16

CDR3 protein: CASSLGQSNLSTNEKLFF
CDR3 DNA: TGTGCCAGCAGCTTGGGACAGAGCAACCTTTCAACTAATGAAAAACTGTTTTTT
clone size: NA
V gene: TRBV11-3
D gene: TRBD1
J gene: TRBJ1-4
CDR3 length: 18

CDR3 protein: CASSELWGEEEKLFF
CDR3 DNA: TGTGCCAGCAGTGAGTTATGGGGGGAAGAGGAAAAACTGTTTTTT
clone size: NA
V gene: TRBV6-1
D gene: NA
J gene: TRBJ1-4
CDR3 length: 15

CDR3 protein: CASSISGGPGGANVLTF
CDR3 DNA: TGTGCCAGTAGTATCTCGGGGGGCCCAGGGGGGGCCAACGTCCTGACTTTC
clone size: NA
V gene: TRBV19
D gene: NA
J gene: TRBJ2-6
CDR3 length: 17

CDR3 protein: CASSPWTSGTAYNEQFF
CDR3 DNA: TGTGCCAGCAGCCCTTGGACTAGCGGGACCGCTTACAATGAGCAGTTCTTC
clone size: once
V gene: TRBV7-6
D gene: TRBD2
J gene: TRBJ2-1
CDR3 length: 17

CDR3 protein: CASISQPGGDGTFTYNEQFF
CDR3 DNA: TGTGCCAGCATTTCTCAACCCGGGGGGGACGGAACTTTCACCTACAATGAGCAGTTCTTC
clone size: NA
V gene: TRBV27
D gene: TRBD2
J gene: TRBJ2-1
CDR3 length: 20

CDR3 protein: CASRFAQEAFF
CDR3 DNA: TGTGCCAGCCGCTTCGCCCAGGAAGCTTTCTTT
clone size: NA
V gene: TRBV11-2
D gene: NA
J gene: TRBJ1-1
CDR3 length: 11

CDR3 protein: CASSLGALGWEQYF
CDR3 DNA: TGTGCCAGCAGCTTAGGAGCCTTGGGGTGGGAGCAGTACTTC
clone size: NA
V gene: TRBV11-2
D gene: NA
J gene: TRBJ2-7
CDR3 length: 14

CDR3 protein: CASSPSEGQGNYGYTF
CDR3 DNA: TGCGCCAGCAGCCCCTCCGAGGGACAGGGTAACTATGGCTACACCTTC
clone size: NA
V gene: TRBV4-1
D gene: TRBD1
J gene: TRBJ1-2
CDR3 length: 16

CDR3 protein: CSVGGPGRERDGELFF
CDR3 DNA: TGCAGCGTCGGCGGACCGGGACGGGAACGGGACGGGGAGCTGTTTTTT
clone size: NA
V gene: TRBV29-1
D gene: NA
J gene: TRBJ2-2
CDR3 length: 16

CDR3 protein: CASSISGQGKVEQYF
CDR3 DNA: TGTGCCAGTAGTATATCTGGACAGGGGAAAGTCGAGCAGTACTTC
clone size: NA
V gene: TRBV19
D gene: TRBD1
J gene: TRBJ2-7
CDR3 length: 15

CDR3 protein: CASSAGGPYQPQHF
CDR3 DNA: TGTGCCAGTAGTGCGGGGGGCCCCTATCAGCCCCAGCATTTT
clone size: NA
V gene: TRBV19
D gene: NA
J gene: TRBJ1-5
CDR3 length: 14

CDR3 protein: CASSSGQSSYNEQFF
CDR3 DNA: TGTGCCAGCAGTTCCGGACAAAGCTCCTACAATGAGCAGTTCTTC
clone size: many
V gene: TRBV28
D gene: NA
J gene: TRBJ2-1
CDR3 length: 15

CDR3 protein: CASSGTSGANTGELFF
CDR3 DNA: TGTGCCAGCAGCGGGACTAGCGGGGCGAACACCGGGGAGCTGTTTTTT
clone size: NA
V gene: TRBV7-9
D gene: TRBD2
J gene: TRBJ2-2
CDR3 length: 16

CDR3 protein: CASSLVLAGVDEQFF
CDR3 DNA: TGTGCCAGCAGCTTAGTACTAGCGGGAGTGGATGAGCAGTTCTTC
clone size: once
V gene: TRBV7-6
D gene: TRBD2
J gene: TRBJ2-1
CDR3 length: 15

CDR3 protein: CASSVDRLETQYF
CDR3 DNA: TGTGCCAGCAGCGTGGACAGGTTAGAGACCCAGTACTTC
clone size: NA
V gene: TRBV5-6
D gene: TRBD1
J gene: TRBJ2-5
CDR3 length: 13

CDR3 protein: CASSPRGGGYNSPLHF
CDR3 DNA: TGTGCCAGCAGCCCCCGGGGGGGAGGCTATAATTCACCCCTCCACTTT
clone size: once
V gene: TRBV5-4
D gene: NA
J gene: TRBJ1-6
CDR3 length: 16

CDR3 protein: CASSPGTFYEQYF
CDR3 DNA: TGTGCCAGCAGCCCCGGGACATTTTACGAGCAGTACTTC
clone size: NA
V gene: TRBV14
D gene: NA
J gene: TRBJ2-7
CDR3 length: 13

CDR3 protein: CASSDSGTGDYNEQFF
CDR3 DNA: TGTGCCAGCAGTGACTCCGGGACAGGGGACTACAATGAGCAGTTCTTC
clone size: NA
V gene: TRBV6-4
D gene: TRBD1
J gene: TRBJ2-1
CDR3 length: 16

CDR3 protein: CASRVSPGTEAFF
CDR3 DNA: TGCGCCAGCAGAGTTAGTCCCGGCACTGAAGCTTTCTTT
clone size: once
V gene: TRBV5-1
D gene: NA
J gene: TRBJ1-1
CDR3 length: 13

CDR3 protein: CASSFQGYGGYTF
CDR3 DNA: TGTGCCAGCAGTTTCCAGGGCTATGGGGGCTACACCTTC
clone size: NA
V gene: TRBV28
D gene: NA
J gene: TRBJ1-2
CDR3 length: 13

CDR3 protein: CASSVPGTATSGETQYF
CDR3 DNA: TGTGCCAGCAGCGTACCCGGGACAGCTACTTCCGGTGAGACCCAGTACTTC
clone size: NA
V gene: TRBV9
D gene: TRBD1
J gene: TRBJ2-5
CDR3 length: 17

CDR3 protein: CASRVRGWGTEAFF
CDR3 DNA: TGTGCCAGCAGGGTCCGGGGGTGGGGCACTGAAGCTTTCTTT
clone size: NA
V gene: TRBV28
D gene: NA
J gene: TRBJ1-1
CDR3 length: 14

CDR3 protein: CASSLGATEAFF
CDR3 DNA: TGCGCCAGCAGCTTGGGGGCCACTGAAGCTTTCTTT
clone size: NA
V gene: TRBV5-1
D gene: NA
J gene: TRBJ1-1
CDR3 length: 12

CDR3 protein: CASSSLLLAGGNNEQFF
CDR3 DNA: TGTGCCAGCAGTTCCCTATTACTAGCGGGAGGTAACAATGAGCAGTTCTTC
clone size: NA
V gene: TRBV28
D gene: TRBD2
J gene: TRBJ2-1
CDR3 length: 17

CDR3 protein: CASRIAGGYNEQFF
CDR3 DNA: TGTGCCAGCCGAATAGCGGGAGGGTACAATGAGCAGTTCTTC
clone size: NA
V gene: TRBV27
D gene: TRBD2
J gene: TRBJ2-1
CDR3 length: 14

CDR3 protein: CASSLLRGAYNEQFF
CDR3 DNA: TGTGCCAGCAGCTTATTGCGGGGGGCGTACAATGAGCAGTTCTTC
clone size: NA
V gene: TRBV7-9
D gene: TRBD2
J gene: TRBJ2-1
CDR3 length: 15

CDR3 protein: CASSAGSYNEQFF
CDR3 DNA: TGTGCCAGCAGTGCGGGCTCCTACAATGAGCAGTTCTTC
clone size: NA
V gene: TRBV6-4
D gene: NA
J gene: TRBJ2-1
CDR3 length: 13

CDR3 protein: CASSWEDLGELFF
CDR3 DNA: TGTGCCAGCAGCTGGGAGGACTTGGGGGAGCTGTTTTTT
clone size: few
V gene: TRBV5-4
D gene: NA
J gene: TRBJ2-2
CDR3 length: 13

CDR3 protein: CASSPGTRLGYEQYF
CDR3 DNA: TGTGCCAGCAGTCCTGGGACTAGGTTGGGTTACGAGCAGTACTTC
clone size: NA
V gene: TRBV27
D gene: TRBD2
J gene: TRBJ2-7
CDR3 length: 15

CDR3 protein: CATSGQGDYLQETQYF
CDR3 DNA: TGTGCCACCAGCGGACAGGGGGACTACCTCCAAGAGACCCAGTACTTC
clone size: NA
V gene: TRBV15
D gene: TRBD1
J gene: TRBJ2-5
CDR3 length: 16